The 3 T cell receptor beta chains below all came from one sample that was sequenced in a study of early T cells in non-severe SARS-CoV-2 infection. Each CDR3 protein is one row after TCRdb ran MiXCR on the 5' RACE reads. The table includes some 50,000 distinct CDR3 sequences, roughly 9.2% detected once. The sample consisted of whole blood. These receptors originate from an adult who was a healthcare worker with PCR-confirmed SARS-CoV-2 infection or an uninfected control (not recorded which).

The gene calls are TRBV6-2 or TRBV6-3 and TRBJ2-7; TRBD2 is a possible D gene (5 bases). CDR3 length: 14 amino acids. The germline V gene has CDR1 MNHEY and CDR2 SVGEGT. Trimming took off 6 bases at V and 3 bases at J, with 15 bases between the two ends. CDR3 protein: CASSNPGVIYEQYF. In DNA, the CDR3 is TGTGCCAGCAGCAACCCCGGGGTTATCTACGAGCAGTACTTC.

V is TRBV20-1 and J is TRBJ2-3; D is ambiguous. This CDR3 spans 13 amino acids. V shed 4 bases and J shed 4 bases, with 12 bases lying between them. Germline V CDR1 and CDR2: DFQATT, SNEGSKA (reference sequence). CDR3 nucleotides: TGCAGTGCTACCCGGTCGTTCTCAGATACGCAGTATTTT. Translation: CSATRSFSDTQYF.

This clonotype was counted at least ten times. The V and J genes are TRBV12-3 or TRBV12-4 and TRBJ2-1; 8 bases match TRBD2. This CDR3 has 13 residues. Trimming removed 7 bases from V and 6 bases from J; junction bases left unmatched: 5. The CDR3: CASTSGLANEQFF. DNA for the CDR3: TGTGCCAGCACCTCAGGACTAGCCAATGAGCAGTTCTTC.